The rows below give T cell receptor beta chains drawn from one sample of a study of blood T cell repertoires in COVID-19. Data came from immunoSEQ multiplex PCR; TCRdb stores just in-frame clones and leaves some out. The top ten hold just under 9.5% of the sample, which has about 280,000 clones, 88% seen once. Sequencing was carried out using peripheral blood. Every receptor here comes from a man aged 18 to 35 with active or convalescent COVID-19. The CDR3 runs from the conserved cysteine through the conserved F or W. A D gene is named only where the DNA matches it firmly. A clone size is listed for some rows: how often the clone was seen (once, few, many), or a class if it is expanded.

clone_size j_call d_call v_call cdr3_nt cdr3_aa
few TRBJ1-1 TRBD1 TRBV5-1 TGCGCCAGCAGCACCGGGACAGGGGACACTGAAGCTTTCTTT CASSTGTGDTEAFF
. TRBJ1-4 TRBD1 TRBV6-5 TGTGCCAGCAGTACCGGACAGGGGGCCAACGAAAAACTGTTTTTT CASSTGQGANEKLFF
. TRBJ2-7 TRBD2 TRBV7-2 TGTGCCAGCAGCCGCAGAGGTGGGGGGGGTAATACCTACGAGCAGTACTTC CASSRRGGGGNTYEQYF
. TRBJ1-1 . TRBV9 TGTGCCAGCAGTATGACAGGCACGGACACTGAAGCTTTCTTT CASSMTGTDTEAFF
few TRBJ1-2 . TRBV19 TGTGCCAGTAGTATGGGGGCTCGGTATGGCTACACCTTC CASSMGARYGYTF
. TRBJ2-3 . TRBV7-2 TGTGCCAGCAGCTTAAGTGTAGCGAGCACAGATACGCAGTATTTT CASSLSVASTDTQYF
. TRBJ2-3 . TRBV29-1 TGCAGCGTTTGGGAGCGGTCCGCAACTAGCACAGATACGCAGTATTTT CSVWERSATSTDTQYF
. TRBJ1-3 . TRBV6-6 TGTGCCAGCAGCCCGGGGGGAAACACCATATATTTT CASSPGGNTIYF
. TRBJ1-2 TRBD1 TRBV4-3 TGCGCCAGCAGCCAAGATCGGACAGGGGGAGATGGCTACACCTTC CASSQDRTGGDGYTF
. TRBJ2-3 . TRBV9 TGTGCCAGCAGCCCTTACATCACAGATACGCAGTATTTT CASSPYITDTQYF
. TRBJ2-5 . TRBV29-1 TGCAGCGTTGAAGAATGGGTAGCCGGGGGAACCCAGTACTTC CSVEEWVAGGTQYF
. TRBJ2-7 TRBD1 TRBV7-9 TGTGCCAGCAGCCAAAAGCCGGGACAGGGCTACGAGCAGTACTTC CASSQKPGQGYEQYF
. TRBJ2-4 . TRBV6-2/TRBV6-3 TGTGCCAGCAGTTACTCAGGAAAGGGCGGGTGGACCGAAAACATTCAGTACTTC CASSYSGKGGWTENIQYF
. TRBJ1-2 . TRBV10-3 TGTGCCATCAGTGAGTCAAACAGGCCACGAGGCTACACCTTC CAISESNRPRGYTF
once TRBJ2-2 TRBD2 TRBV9 TGTGCCAGCAGCGCCCTTAGCGGGGGTTACACCGGGGAGCTGTTTTTT CASSALSGGYTGELFF
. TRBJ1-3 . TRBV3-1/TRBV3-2 TGTGCCAGCAGACGGACACAGAGCTCTGGAAACACCATATATTTT CASRRTQSSGNTIYF
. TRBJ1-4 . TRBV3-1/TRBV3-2 TGTGCCAGCAGTACCACAACAGGGAGGGGGGAAAAACTGTTTTTT CASSTTTGRGEKLFF
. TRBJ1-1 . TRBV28 TGTGCCACACACTGGGGGGACGGCAAAGCTTTCTTT CATHWGDGKAFF
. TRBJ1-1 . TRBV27 TGTGCCAGCAGACCCGACAGGATGCCCACTGAAGCTTTCTTT CASRPDRMPTEAFF
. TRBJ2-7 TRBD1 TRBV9 TGTGCCAGCAGCCCCAGACAGGGCACGTCCTCCTACGAGCAGTACTTC CASSPRQGTSSYEQYF
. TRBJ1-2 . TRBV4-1 TGCGCCAGCAGCCCCAGGGAGGGGGGCTACACCTTC CASSPREGGYTF
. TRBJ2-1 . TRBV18 TGTGCCAGCTCACCGGACAGAAGCTCCTACAATGAGCAGTTCTTC CASSPDRSSYNEQFF
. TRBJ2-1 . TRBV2 TGTGCCAGCGGGTTCGCGGCGGAGTACAATGAGCAGTTCTTC CASGFAAEYNEQFF
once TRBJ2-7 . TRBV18 TGTGCCAGCTCGCCAGACAGTGCCGAGCAGTACTTC CASSPDSAEQYF
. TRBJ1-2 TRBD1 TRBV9 TGTGCCAGCAGCGGTCTAACAGGGGCTGCTGGCTATGGCTACACCTTC CASSGLTGAAGYGYTF
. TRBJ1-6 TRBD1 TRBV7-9 TGTGCCAGCAGTTACTTGCGACAGGGGGTGAGCGCCTATAATTCACCCCTCCACTTT CASSYLRQGVSAYNSPLHF
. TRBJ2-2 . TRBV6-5 TGTGCCAGCAGTTACTCGAGGTGGTTCACCGGGGAGCTGTTTTTT CASSYSRWFTGELFF
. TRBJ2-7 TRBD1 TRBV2 TGTGCCAGCAGAGGGACCGGGACAGGGTCCTACGAGCAGTACTTC CASRGTGTGSYEQYF
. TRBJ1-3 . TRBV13 TGTGCCAGCAGCTCCCACTCTGGAAACACCATATATTTT CASSSHSGNTIYF
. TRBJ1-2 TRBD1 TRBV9 TGTGCCAGCAGCGTTCAGGGGGCCAGGTATGGCTACACCTTC CASSVQGARYGYTF
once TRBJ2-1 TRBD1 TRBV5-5 TGTGCCAGCAGCTGGGGACAGGGGGCTTCAGGTGAGCAGTTCTTC CASSWGQGASGEQFF
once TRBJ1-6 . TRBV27 TGTGCCAGTCAGCCCAGGGTCTATAATTCACCCCTCCACTTT CASQPRVYNSPLHF
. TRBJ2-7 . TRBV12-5 TGTGCTAGTGGTTTTCAGGCGTACGAGCAGTACTTC CASGFQAYEQYF
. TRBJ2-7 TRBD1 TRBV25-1 TGTGCCAGCAGTGGCCGGGACAGGGGGCTTTTGAGTTACGAGCAGTACTTC CASSGRDRGLLSYEQYF
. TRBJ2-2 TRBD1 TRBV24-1 TGTGCCACCAGTGACCCGCGACAGGGGGGCACCGGGGAGCTGTTTTTT CATSDPRQGGTGELFF
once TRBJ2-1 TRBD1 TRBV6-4 TGTGCCAGCAGTCCCGCGGGACAGGGAAAGGGTGAGCAGTTCTTC CASSPAGQGKGEQFF
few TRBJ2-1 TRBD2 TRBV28 TGTGCCAGCAGCTCCAGACTAGCGGGCCTTTCCTACAATGAGCAGTTCTTC CASSSRLAGLSYNEQFF
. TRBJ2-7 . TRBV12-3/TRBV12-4 TGTGCCAGCAGTTTAGGGTCAGCCTACGAGCAGTACTTC CASSLGSAYEQYF
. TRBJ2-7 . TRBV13 TGTGCCAGCAGCTTAGAGTCTAACGAGCAGTACTTC CASSLESNEQYF
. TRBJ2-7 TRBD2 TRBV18 TGTGCCAGCTCACCGCGGACTAGCCCCAGCGAGCAGTACTTC CASSPRTSPSEQYF
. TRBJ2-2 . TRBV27 TGTGCCAGCAGTTTGGACAGTTACGGGGAGCTGTTTTTT CASSLDSYGELFF
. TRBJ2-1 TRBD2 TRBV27 TGTGCCAGCAGGAGGACTAGCGGATACAATGAGCAGTTCTTC CASRRTSGYNEQFF
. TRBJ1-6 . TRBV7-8 TGTGCCAGCAGCTTAGCGCTAAACAGGTCCTTCAGACGCTCCTATAATTCACCCCTCCACTTT CASSLALNRSFRRSYNSPLHF
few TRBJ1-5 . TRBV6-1 TGTGCCAGCAGTGAAACGAGAGGCTCCCAGCCCCAGCATTTT CASSETRGSQPQHF
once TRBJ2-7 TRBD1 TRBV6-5 TGTGCCAGCAGCCGGGACAGGGGGCGCGGCGAGCAGTACTTC CASSRDRGRGEQYF
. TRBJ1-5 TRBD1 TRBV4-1 TGCGCCAGCAGCCAAGTGGGACAGGCGCCGGAGTCCCAGCATTTT CASSQVGQAPESQHF
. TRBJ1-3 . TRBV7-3 TGTGCCAGCAGCCAAGGGGGCTCTGGAAACACCATATATTTT CASSQGGSGNTIYF